The clone carrying this T cell receptor (beta chain) was seen many times. TCRdb re-called the reads through MiXCR, storing one row per CDR3 protein. The table records roughly 250,000 distinct CDR3 sequences, approximately 22% of them present only once. This CDR3 region has 14 residues. Germline lookup yields CDR1 SGHVS and CDR2 FQNEAQ. Trimming shortened V by 1 base and J by 0 bases, and 4 bases separated the two germline ends. The data stem from a study of T cell repertoires in cytomegalovirus infection. Sequencing input: CD8+ T cells from PBMCs. The rearrangement links TRBV7-8 to TRBJ1-3; D is uncertain. The TCR originated in a human donor in good health (CMV status not recorded). Some clones in this sample may be carry-over from other donors' samples. The CDR3 DNA is TGTGCCAGCAGCTTAGAACTCTCTGGAAACACCATATATTTT. Its translation is CASSLELSGNTIYF. The variable domain in full, with the rest retrieved from reference TRBV7-8 and TRBJ1-3, is GAGVSQSPRYKVAKRGQDVALRCDPISGHVSLFWYQQALGQGPEFLTYFQNEAQLDKSGLPSDRFFAERPEGSVSTLKIQRTQQEDSAVYLCASSLELSGNTIYFGEGSWLTVV.